Following are 2 T cell receptor beta chains from one sample sequenced in a study of metastatic and nonmetastatic thyroid tumors. TCRdb recomputed clones from the PCR reads via MiXCR. The data contain fewer than 25,000 clones, less than 20% of them seen just once; the ten biggest clones take up roughly 2.6%. The entire patient cohort was treatment-naive prior to thyroid surgery. The sequenced sample was adjacent normal tissue. The origin of the receptors is a male donor with papillary thyroid cancer or a benign thyroid nodule (not recorded which). Some clones in this sample may be carry-over from other donors' samples.

This clone was counted ten times or more. This chain uses TRBV9 with TRBJ2-3; a possible D gene is TRBD2 (6 bases). Trimming took off 0 bases at V and 2 bases at J, with 10 bases between the two ends. Germline V lookup: CDR1 SGDLS, CDR2 YYNGEE. This CDR3 region has 15 residues. The CDR3 region is CASSVGAGTTDTQYF. CDR3 nucleotide sequence: TGTGCCAGCAGCGTAGGTGCGGGGACCACAGATACGCAGTATTTT.

A word on this clone: A much larger clonotype is one base distant, so this may be a read error. The rearrangement links TRBV20-1 to TRBJ2-5; D gene uncertain. The germline V gene has CDR1 DFQATT and CDR2 SNEGSKA (reference sequence). V lost 3 bases and J lost 7, with 12 bases in between. The CDR3 contains 12 residues. The CDR3: CSASILDPTQYF. CDR3 sequence (DNA): TGCAGTGCTAGTATCCTGGACCCGACCCAGTACTTC.